The 16 T cell receptor beta chains listed next were all sequenced from one sample in a study of OX40 agonist ivuxolimab in advanced cancers. The table came from immunoSEQ multiplex PCR; TCRdb's copy has only in-frame clones and leaves some out. Counted here are under 95,000 clones, roughly 90% occurring once; the ten biggest clones make up approximately 1.3%. Material: CD4+ or CD8+ T cells sorted from blood, obtained in a trial of the OX40 agonist ivuxolimab. Receptors originate from an adult with an advanced solid tumor such as melanoma, head and neck, liver or kidney cancer.

V and J are TRBV7-9 and TRBJ1-3; D uncertain. The CDR3 has 16 residues. The V end lost 6 bases, the J end lost 0 bases, and 15 bases lay between the germline ends. The V gene's germline CDR1 is SEHNR and CDR2 FQNEAQ (reference sequence). In DNA, the CDR3 is TGTGCCAGCAGTCGCCAGGTGGCAAACTCTGGAAACACCATATATTTT. Its protein is CASSRQVANSGNTIYF. The full variable domain, in which reference TRBV7-9 and TRBJ1-3 provide the parts outside the CDR3, is DTGVSQNPRHKITKRGQNVTFRCDPISEHNRLYWYRQTLGQGPEFLTYFQNEAQLEKSRLLSDRFSAERPKGSFSTLEIQRTEQGDSAMYLCASSRQVANSGNTIYFGEGSWLTVV.

V usage is TRBV30 and J usage is TRBJ2-5; 9 bases fit TRBD2. Trimming took 4 bases from V and 4 from J; bases not matched to a gene: 4. The germline gives CDR1 GTSNPN, CDR2 SVGIG (reference sequence). CDR3 size: 13 residues. CDR3: CAWTSGLAETQYF. The CDR3 coding sequence is TGTGCCTGGACGTCGGGACTAGCAGAGACCCAGTACTTC.

In its sample, this clone was seen once. The genes are TRBV19 and TRBJ2-3; weak D call: TRBD2 (5 bases). This CDR3 spans 16 amino acids. CDR1 LNHDA and CDR2 SQIVND come from the germline V gene (reference sequence). With 2 bases removed from V and 3 bases from J, the gap between germline ends came to 15 bases. CDR3 bases: TGTGCCAGTAGTATACCCGCTGGGAGTGGGACAGATACGCAGTATTTT. Translated: CASSIPAGSGTDTQYF.

This clone came up a few times. The V and J genes are TRBV9 and TRBJ2-1; tentatively, D is TRBD1 (5 bases). The CDR3 is 16 residues long. Germline CDR1 SGDLS, CDR2 YYNGEE. The V gene lost 1 base and the J gene lost 0 bases, with 11 bases spanning the gap. CDR3 amino acids: CASSVKGQTSYNEQFF. CDR3 DNA: TGTGCCAGCAGCGTAAAAGGACAAACCTCCTACAATGAGCAGTTCTTC. Supplemented by reference TRBV9 and TRBJ2-1, the full variable domain reads DSGVTQTPKHLITATGQRVTLRCSPRSGDLSVYWYQQSLDQGLQFLIQYYNGEERAKGNILERFSAQQFPDLHSELNLSSLELGDSALYFCASSVKGQTSYNEQFFGPGTRLTVL.

The genes are TRBV6-5 and TRBJ1-5; tentative D call: TRBD1 (5 bases). Per the germline V gene, CDR1 is MNHEY and CDR2 is SVGAGI. The CDR3 totals 14 residues. V was trimmed by 2 bases and J by 4 bases, leaving 9 bases between them. The chain's CDR3 is CASSYGGSNQPQHF. CDR3 coding DNA: TGTGCCAGCAGTTACGGGGGATCAAATCAGCCCCAGCATTTT.

The chain uses TRBV11-2 and TRBJ2-7, with D tentatively TRBD1 or TRBD2 (5 bases each). Germline-derived CDR1 and CDR2 are SGHAT and FQNNGV. The CDR3 is made up of 15 amino acids. The ends were cut back, 5 bases at V and 0 bases at J, with 14 bases in the middle. The CDR3 region is CASSRSGTGSYEQYF. CDR3 nucleotide sequence: TGTGCCAGCAGCCGTTCCGGGACGGGCTCCTACGAGCAGTACTTC. The whole variable domain, filled in from reference TRBV11-2 and TRBJ2-7, reads EAGVAQSPRYKIIEKRQSVAFWCNPISGHATLYWYQQILGQGPKLLIQFQNNGVVDDSQLPKDRFSAERLKGVDSTLKIQPAKLEDSAVYLCASSRSGTGSYEQYFGPGTRLTVT.

The rearrangement uses TRBV7-8 and TRBJ1-1, with 8 bases lining up with TRBD1. V was clipped by 5 bases and J by 7 bases; unmatched bases: 6. Germline CDR1 SGHVS, CDR2 FQNEAQ. This CDR3 comprises 13 residues. CDR3 sequence reads: CASSPSTGGEAFF. The CDR3 DNA follows: TGTGCCAGCAGCCCTAGTACAGGGGGTGAAGCTTTCTTT.

V usage is TRBV30 and J usage is TRBJ2-3; 7 bases are shared with TRBD1. Germline CDR1 GTSNPN, CDR2 SVGIG (reference sequence). The CDR3 has 13 residues. With 5 bases clipped from V and 6 bases from J, the junction kept 8 bases outside the gene matches. In DNA form, the CDR3 reads TGTGCCTGGTCCGGGACAGCGATTGATACGCAGTATTTT. Its translation is CAWSGTAIDTQYF.

This chain joins TRBV28 and TRBJ1-1, with 8 bases that match TRBD1. Germline V gene sequence: CDR1 MDHEN, CDR2 SYDVKM. J was trimmed by 1 base and V by 5 bases; bases with no gene match: 6. This CDR3 is 15 amino acids long. The CDR3 loop reads CASSVTGVQNTEAFF. CDR3 DNA: TGTGCCAGCAGTGTGACAGGGGTTCAGAACACTGAAGCTTTCTTT.

This chain links TRBV21-1 with TRBJ2-2; the DNA was not used to check the table's D call, TRBD2. TRBV21-1 is annotated as a pseudogene. This CDR3 contains 16 residues. The CDR3 bases are TGTGCCAGCTTGGGACTAGCGGGGGAAGACACCGGGGAGCTGTTTTTT. Translating it yields CASLGLAGEDTGELFF.

The chain has TRBV9 and TRBJ2-6; D remains unclear. V gave up 0 bases and J gave up 2 bases, with 6 bases separating them. Per germline, CDR1 SGDLS and CDR2 YYNGEE. The CDR3 loop spans 15 amino acids. CDR3: CASSVAVTGANVLTF. CDR3 sequence (DNA): TGTGCCAGCAGCGTAGCGGTAACTGGGGCCAACGTCCTGACTTTC. Variable domain in full (rest from reference TRBV9 and TRBJ2-6): DSGVTQTPKHLITATGQRVTLRCSPRSGDLSVYWYQQSLDQGLQFLIQYYNGEERAKGNILERFSAQQFPDLHSELNLSSLELGDSALYFCASSVAVTGANVLTFGAGSRLTVL.

This clone came up once. The CDR3 region is CASSFGGGYEQYF. For the CDR3, the DNA is TGTGCCAGCAGTTTTGGGGGAGGATACGAGCAGTACTTC. V gene TRBV6-5 combines with J gene TRBJ2-7; possible D gene TRBD2, 6 bases. The ends were cut back, 4 bases at V and 4 bases at J, with 11 bases in the middle. This CDR3 has 13 residues. Per the germline V gene, CDR1 is MNHEY and CDR2 is SVGAGI.

V gene TRBV30 combines with J gene TRBJ2-7; the match to TRBD1 covers 7 bases. The length of the CDR3 is 15 residues. CDR1 and CDR2 (germline): GTSNPN, SVGIG (reference sequence). V lost 0 bases to trimming and J lost 3 bases; unmatched junction nucleotides: 8. CDR3 amino acids: CAWSVSRAGGYEQYF. The CDR3 region has the DNA TGTGCCTGGAGTGTAAGTAGGGCAGGGGGCTACGAGCAGTACTTC.

This clone has only one observation. The chain carries TRBV9 and TRBJ1-3; tentatively, D is TRBD1 (6 bases). The CDR3 totals 15 residues. Trimming took off 0 bases at V and 0 bases at J, with 7 bases between the two ends. The germline V gene encodes CDR1 SGDLS and CDR2 YYNGEE. In nucleotides, the CDR3 is TGTGCCAGCAGCGTAGGGGGACACTCTGGAAACACCATATATTTT. Translating it yields CASSVGGHSGNTIYF.

V and J are TRBV10-1 and TRBJ1-1; 8 bases align to TRBD1. V trimming: 2 bases; J trimming: 6 bases; junction bases outside the gene matches: 2. Germline lookup yields CDR1 WNHNN and CDR2 SYGVQD (reference sequence). The CDR3 runs to 13 residues. The CDR3 loop is CASSEPGQAEAFF. Here the CDR3 DNA reads TGCGCCAGCAGTGAGCCGGGACAGGCTGAAGCTTTCTTT.

The chain uses TRBV30 and TRBJ2-7; a possible D gene is TRBD2 (6 bases). CDR1 is GTSNPN and CDR2 is SVGIG in the germline V gene (reference sequence). CDR3 length: 14 amino acids. The V end lost 0 bases, the J end lost 3 bases, and 12 bases lay between the germline ends. CDR3 sequence (DNA): TGTGCCTGGAGTGTAATAGGGAGGAGCTACGAGCAGTACTTC. As protein: CAWSVIGRSYEQYF. Filled out from reference TRBV30 and TRBJ2-7, the complete variable domain reads SQTIHQWPATLVQPVGSPLSLECTVEGTSNPNLYWYRQAAGRGLQLLFYSVGIGQISSEVPQNLSASRPQDRQFILSSKKLLLSDSGFYLCAWSVIGRSYEQYFGPGTRLTVT.